These 29 T cell receptor beta chains share one sample of origin, sequenced in a study of blood T cell repertoires in COVID-19. Profiling relied on immunoSEQ multiplex PCR, and the TCRdb table lists in-frame clones only, not all of them. This sample carries 220,000 or so clones, around 90% of them seen once, and the ten largest clones take roughly 16%. Sequences were obtained from PBMCs or T cells enriched from blood (not recorded which). These receptors came from a man under 40 who had been exposed to COVID-19.

CDR3 region: CATSKLTGEYEQYF. Written as DNA, the CDR3 is TGTGCCACCAGCAAACTAACAGGGGAATACGAGCAGTACTTC. The chain has TRBV15 and TRBJ2-7, with TRBD1 identical over 7 bases. V trimming: 4 bases; J trimming: 4 bases; junction bases outside the gene matches: 7. CDR3 length: 14 residues. Germline-derived CDR1 and CDR2 are LNHNV and YYDKDF (reference sequence).

CDR3 protein: CSVGSTPAEAFF. CDR3 nucleotide sequence: TGCAGCGTTGGTAGCACCCCGGCTGAAGCTTTCTTT. The chain uses TRBV29-1 and TRBJ1-1; D unclear. CDR1 and CDR2 (germline): SQVTM, ANQGSEA. This CDR3 has 12 residues. Trimming stripped 4 bases from V and 6 bases from J, with 12 bases between.

The chain employs TRBV3-1 (or the pseudogene TRBV3-2) and TRBJ1-1; 8 nucleotides align to TRBD1. This CDR3 has 16 residues. From germline, CDR1 is LGHDT and CDR2 YNNKEL (reference sequence). The V gene end was trimmed by 1 base and the J gene end by 3 bases; junction bases not matched to a gene: 7. The CDR3 DNA sequence: TGTGCCAGCAGCCAAGGGACAACAGGGGGAGACACTGAAGCTTTCTTT. Protein: CASSQGTTGGDTEAFF.

The V and J genes are TRBV5-6 and TRBJ2-6, with 8 bases fitting TRBD1. J lost 0 bases, V lost 3 bases, and 8 bases had no gene match. The CDR3 length is 18 residues. Germline-derived CDR1 and CDR2 are SGHDT and YYEEEE. The CDR3 DNA follows: TGTGCCAGCAGCTCGCCCGGGACAGGCTACTCTGGGGCCAACGTCCTGACTTTC. Translation: CASSSPGTGYSGANVLTF.

V is TRBV5-1 and J is TRBJ2-1, with 15 bases aligning to TRBD2. Trimming took 4 bases from V and 8 from J; bases not matched to a gene: 10. Germline CDR1 reads SGHRS; CDR2 reads YFSETQ. This CDR3 spans 17 amino acids. CDR3 sequence (DNA): TGCGCCAGCAGCCCCCTACCGGGACTAGCGGGGGGCTATGAGCAGTTCTTC. It translates to CASSPLPGLAGGYEQFF.

The chain carries TRBV30 and TRBJ1-1; TRBD1 might be the D (6 bases). The germline gives CDR1 GTSNPN, CDR2 SVGIG (reference sequence). V gave up 6 bases and J gave up 1 base, with 12 bases separating them. CDR3 length: 13 amino acids. CDR3 sequence reads: CACINRANTEAFF. The CDR3 DNA sequence: TGTGCCTGTATAAACAGGGCGAACACTGAAGCTTTCTTT.

This chain connects TRBV6-2 or TRBV6-3 to TRBJ1-4; 9 positions match TRBD1. The CDR3 sequence is 15 residues long. Germline CDR1 MNHEY, CDR2 SVGEGT. The J segment lost 10 bases and the V segment lost 4 bases, leaving 10 bases of the junction unmatched. CDR3 loop: CASSSAGQGIGKLFF. CDR3 DNA: TGTGCCAGCAGTTCTGCGGGACAGGGCATTGGAAAACTGTTTTTT.

The rearrangement joins TRBV7-6 to TRBJ2-1, with 9 positions matching TRBD2. The J segment lost 1 base and the V segment lost 5 bases, leaving 6 bases of the junction unmatched. This CDR3 has 16 amino acids. CDR1 is SGHVS and CDR2 is FNYEAQ in the germline V gene. CDR3: CASSLLAGPSYNEQFF. The CDR3 DNA reads as TGTGCCAGCAGCCTTCTAGCGGGGCCATCCTACAATGAGCAGTTCTTC. The whole variable domain, filled in from reference TRBV7-6 and TRBJ2-1, reads GAGVSQSPRYKVTKRGQDVALRCDPISGHVSLYWYRQALGQGPEFLTYFNYEAQQDKSGLPNDRFSAERPEGSISTLTIQRTEQRDSAMYRCASSLLAGPSYNEQFFGPGTRLTVL.

This clone is a singleton in its sample. V gene TRBV3-1 (or the pseudogene TRBV3-2) combines with J gene TRBJ2-5; D unclear. This CDR3 has 14 residues. Germline V gene sequence: CDR1 LGHDT, CDR2 YNNKEL (reference sequence). V was clipped by 3 bases and J by 1 base, with 9 bases between them. CDR3 in amino acids: CASSQNSLQETQYF. The CDR3 DNA is TGTGCCAGCAGCCAGAACAGCCTCCAAGAGACCCAGTACTTC.

The chain joins TRBV19 to TRBJ2-7; TRBD1 matches 8 bases. Losses at the gene ends were 5 bases for V and 4 bases for J; bases not matched to a gene: 4. The germline V gene encodes CDR1 LNHDA and CDR2 SQIVND (reference sequence). The CDR3 is made up of 13 amino acids. CDR3 nucleotides: TGTGCCAGTAGTCCGGACAGGGAATACGAGCAGTACTTC. Amino acid sequence: CASSPDREYEQYF.

The J gene is TRBJ2-7, the V gene TRBV4-1, with TRBD2 matching 10 bases. Losses at the gene ends were 4 bases for V and 3 bases for J; bases not matched to a gene: 12. The CDR3 consists of 17 residues. Germline V gene data show CDR1 as MGHRA and CDR2 as YSYEKL. The CDR3 here is CASSPLGERGGDYEQYF. CDR3 DNA: TGCGCCAGCAGCCCCCTGGGGGAGCGGGGGGGCGACTACGAGCAGTACTTC.

This chain links TRBV30 with TRBJ2-2; possible D gene TRBD1, 6 bases. This CDR3 comprises 15 residues. Deletions cut 1 base from V and 4 bases from J, with 13 bases between. Germline V gene sequence: CDR1 GTSNPN, CDR2 SVGIG (reference sequence). This CDR3 is CAWSGSTGPTGELFF. The CDR3 nucleotides are TGTGCCTGGAGTGGTAGTACAGGGCCCACCGGGGAGCTGTTTTTT.

The CDR3 region is CASSQDPSGEYTDTQYF. Written as DNA, the CDR3 is TGCGCCAGCAGCCAAGATCCATCGGGGGAGTACACAGATACGCAGTATTTT. V and J are TRBV4-1 and TRBJ2-3; tentative D call: TRBD2 (6 bases). The germline V gene encodes CDR1 MGHRA and CDR2 YSYEKL. There are 17 residues in the CDR3. Trimming removed 0 bases from V and 2 bases from J, with 15 bases in between.

The chain combines TRBV4-1 with TRBJ1-2; 10 bases align to TRBD1. Looked up from germline, CDR1 is MGHRA and CDR2 is YSYEKL. This CDR3 region has 15 residues. V trimming: 1 base; J trimming: 5 bases; junction bases outside the gene matches: 4. As DNA, the CDR3 is TGCGCCAGCAGCCAAGTTTTGGGACAGGGGTATGGCTACACCTTC. Amino acids: CASSQVLGQGYGYTF.

This chain links TRBV4-2 with TRBJ1-4, with D hard to call. Trimming stripped 1 base from V and 8 bases from J, with 5 bases between. Germline V gene data show CDR1 as LGHNA and CDR2 as YNFKEQ. This CDR3 comprises 12 residues. CDR3: CASSQAGEKLFF. The CDR3 nucleotides are TGTGCCAGCAGCCAAGCGGGAGAAAAACTGTTTTTT.

The V and J genes are TRBV5-6 and TRBJ1-5, with no clear D. The germline gives CDR1 SGHDT, CDR2 YYEEEE. The CDR3 is made up of 13 amino acids. V was trimmed by 0 bases and J by 5 bases, leaving 6 bases between them. Here the CDR3 reads CASSLGPDQPQHF. The CDR3 coding sequence is TGTGCCAGCAGCTTGGGTCCCGATCAGCCCCAGCATTTT.

V gene TRBV18 combines with J gene TRBJ2-3, with D maybe TRBD1 (6 bases). Deletions cut 6 bases from V and 1 base from J, with 11 bases between. CDR3 length: 14 residues. Germline lookup yields CDR1 KGHSH and CDR2 LQKENI. This CDR3 is CASSQDRRTDTQYF. Written as DNA, the CDR3 is TGTGCCAGCTCCCAGGACAGACGCACAGATACGCAGTATTTT.

The chain is built from TRBV7-3 and TRBJ1-1; D is undetermined. The V gene's germline CDR1 is SGHTA and CDR2 FQGTGA. Between the trimmed V and J ends, which lost 5 bases and 4 bases, there was a span of 11 bases. The CDR3 is made up of 13 amino acids. CDR3 in amino acids: CASSQGRGTEAFF. The CDR3 nucleotides read TGTGCCAGCAGCCAAGGACGGGGCACTGAAGCTTTCTTT.

The CDR3 protein is CASSLARDSLQTGANVLTF. The DNA of the CDR3 is TGTGCCAGCAGCTTGGCCCGGGACAGCCTACAAACCGGGGCCAACGTCCTGACTTTC. This chain links TRBV5-4 with TRBJ2-6; 7 positions match TRBD1. This CDR3 has 19 amino acids. CDR1 and CDR2 from the germline V gene are SGHNT and YYREEE (reference sequence). V shed 0 bases, J shed 4 bases, and the junction held 13 bases outside the gene matches.

The V gene is TRBV29-1, the J gene TRBJ2-2; TRBD1 agrees at 7 bases. The germline CDR1 and CDR2 sequences are SQVTM and ANQGSEA. The CDR3 runs 14 residues. J was trimmed by 1 base and V by 3 bases; bases with no gene match: 2. The CDR3 region is CSVESGGNTGELFF. CDR3 DNA: TGCAGCGTTGAGTCAGGGGGGAACACCGGGGAGCTGTTTTTT.

V is TRBV5-6 and J is TRBJ1-6; D unresolved. This CDR3 is 14 amino acids long. In germline, CDR1 is SGHDT, CDR2 YYEEEE. The V end lost 1 base, the J end lost 7 bases, and 9 bases lay between the germline ends. The CDR3 region has the DNA TGTGCCAGCAGCTTGCCGGGGAACAATTCACCCCTCCACTTT. Protein product: CASSLPGNNSPLHF.

The J gene is TRBJ1-3, the V gene TRBV3-1 (or the pseudogene TRBV3-2), with D possibly TRBD1 on 5 matching bases. V was clipped by 1 base and J by 2 bases, with 9 bases between them. CDR3 length: 15 amino acids. Germline-derived CDR1 and CDR2 are LGHDT and YNNKEL (reference sequence). CDR3 nucleotide sequence: TGTGCCAGCAGCCAAGTTGCGGGGCCTGGAAACACCATATATTTT. Protein sequence: CASSQVAGPGNTIYF.

This chain links TRBV5-6 with TRBJ2-7; D is perhaps TRBD2 (5 bases). The germline V gene has CDR1 SGHDT and CDR2 YYEEEE. The CDR3 covers 13 residues. V was pared by 2 bases and J by 2 bases, with 8 bases between. The CDR3 bases are TGTGCCAGCAGCTTTACCGGGACCTACGAGCAGTACTTC. It is translated as CASSFTGTYEQYF.

The gene calls are TRBV12-5 and TRBJ1-3; D is perhaps TRBD1 (6 bases). Germline V CDR1 and CDR2: LGHNT, FRNRAP. The CDR3 contains 16 residues. The ends were cut back, 6 bases at V and 0 bases at J, with 15 bases in the middle. CDR3: CASGPYTGISGNTIYF. The CDR3 DNA reads TGTGCTAGTGGCCCGTATACAGGGATCTCTGGAAACACCATATATTTT.

The V call is TRBV7-6, the J call TRBJ2-7, with TRBD1 matching 7 bases. Germline trimming cut 2 bases from V and 3 bases from J; bases unmatched to any gene: 7. The CDR3 runs 15 residues. The V gene's germline CDR1 is SGHVS and CDR2 FNYEAQ. In DNA, the CDR3 is TGTGCCAGCAGCTTATACACGGGACAGAACTACGAGCAGTACTTC. Its translation is CASSLYTGQNYEQYF.

The gene calls are TRBV6-5 and TRBJ2-1; TRBD2 aligns across 8 bases. V trimming: 10 bases; J trimming: 3 bases; junction bases outside the gene matches: 5. The CDR3 is 13 amino acids. Germline V gives CDR1 MNHEY, CDR2 SVGAGI. CDR3 protein: CATTGGHYNEQFF. CDR3 sequence (DNA): TGTGCCACAACGGGGGGGCACTACAATGAGCAGTTCTTC.

The chain has TRBV6-6 and TRBJ1-2; TRBD1 agrees at 8 bases. The V gene's germline CDR1 is MNHNY and CDR2 SVGAGI (reference sequence). J gave up 1 base and V 7 bases, and 8 bases lay outside the gene matches. The CDR3 covers 15 residues. CDR3 DNA sequence: TGTGCCAGCATCCCGGACAGGGACCTTAACTATGGCTACACCTTC. This codes for CASIPDRDLNYGYTF.

This clone appeared a few times. The chain employs TRBV2 and TRBJ1-5; 9 positions agree with TRBD1. The CDR3 runs 14 residues. V dropped 2 bases and J dropped 9; count of bases not matched to a gene: 5. CDR1 SNHLY and CDR2 FYNNEI come from the germline V gene. The CDR3 region is CASSEWGQGPPQHF. DNA for the CDR3: TGTGCCAGCAGTGAATGGGGACAGGGTCCGCCCCAGCATTTT.

The chain carries TRBV6-2 or TRBV6-3 and TRBJ2-7; 7 bases are a match to TRBD1. The germline V gene encodes CDR1 MNHEY and CDR2 SVGEGT. The CDR3 has 14 residues. V gave up 1 base and J gave up 1 base; unmatched junction bases: 1. The CDR3 DNA follows: TGTGCCAGCAGTTACTTGGACAGGTCCTACGAGCAGTACTTC. It specifies CASSYLDRSYEQYF.